Following are 22 T cell receptor beta chains from one sample sequenced in a study of blood T cells in healthy people across ages (dated by TCRdb to between 2015 and 2017). Library preparation used 5' RACE. The reads were generated on an Illumina HiSeq 2500. The second PCR ran for about 6 to 12 cycles and used a J-beta primer mix along with a sample-barcoded 5' primer. TCRdb reprocessed the public reads (quality trimming at Q25 with fastp, clone calling with MiXCR) and kept in-frame beta chains. Each entry is one CDR3 protein sequence, shown with its most common DNA and genes. In this sample the table shows some 700,000 distinct CDR3 sequences, 22% of which occur a single time. In total, the top ten clones hold about 20% of the sample. Sample: blood. The origin of the receptors is a man between 65 and 80 years old in good health.

The CDR3 region is CASSIASGSYNEQFF. In DNA form, the CDR3 reads TGTGCCAGTAGTATAGCGAGCGGTTCCTACAATGAGCAGTTCTTC. The J gene is TRBJ2-1, the V gene TRBV19, with D possibly being TRBD2 (5 bases). The CDR3 has 15 residues. Germline CDR1 and CDR2: LNHDA and SQIVND (reference sequence). V was shortened by 1 base and J by 1 base, with 8 bases between the two germline ends.

This clonotype was counted between two and nine times. The rearrangement uses TRBV7-9 and TRBJ2-2, with 8 bases identical to TRBD1. This CDR3 spans 16 amino acids. Germline V lookup: CDR1 SEHNR, CDR2 FQNEAQ (reference sequence). The trim removed 7 bases at V and 1 base at J, leaving 8 bases unmatched. CDR3 DNA sequence: TGTGCCAGCAAACAGGGGGATGTTATGAACACCGGGGAGCTGTTTTTT. As protein: CASKQGDVMNTGELFF.

The rearrangement links TRBV4-1 to TRBJ2-7; the D gene is possibly TRBD1 (6 bases). With 4 bases removed from V and 7 bases from J, the gap between germline ends came to 17 bases. This CDR3 is built from 14 residues. The germline gives CDR1 MGHRA, CDR2 YSYEKL. Here the CDR3 reads CASSLATGQMEQYF. The CDR3 DNA reads TGCGCCAGCAGCCTGGCGACAGGACAAATGGAGCAGTACTTC.

V usage is TRBV3-1 and J usage is TRBJ2-5, with D unclear. The last part of the DNA fits TRBJ2-1 better; the J call may be wrong. The germline gives CDR1 LGHDT, CDR2 YNNKEL (reference sequence). The CDR3 totals 11 residues. CDR3 in amino acids: CASSHPNEQFF. For the CDR3, the DNA is TGTGCCAGCAGCCATCCTAATGAGCAGTTCTTC.

A word on this clonotype: Given a much more abundant clone one base away, this may be a read error. The chain uses TRBV5-6 and TRBJ2-5; D is unclear. The CDR3 sequence is 12 residues long. The V gene's germline CDR1 is SGHDT and CDR2 YYEEEE. V was cut by 7 bases and J by 11 bases, with 18 bases left in between. The CDR3 sequence: CASRLLRHEQYF. The CDR3 DNA reads as TGTGCCAGCCGCCTATTGCGCCATGAGCAGTACTTC.

A few counts support this clonotype. The rearrangement uses TRBV14 and TRBJ2-3; 8 nucleotides agree with TRBD2. Germline-derived CDR1 and CDR2 are SGHDN and FVKESK. V lost 5 bases to trimming and J lost 3 bases; unmatched junction nucleotides: 13. CDR3 length: 17 residues. CDR3 residues: CASSESIAGGATDTQYF. CDR3 sequence (DNA): TGTGCCAGCAGCGAATCCATCGCCGGGGGGGCAACAGATACGCAGTATTTT. The complete variable domain, with remaining parts taken from reference TRBV14 and TRBJ2-3, reads EAGVTQFPSHSVIEKGQTVTLRCDPISGHDNLYWYRRVMGKEIKFLLHFVKESKQDESGMPNNRFLAERTGGTYSTLKVQPAELEDSGVYFCASSESIAGGATDTQYFGPGTRLTVL.

This clonotype was detected ten times or more. The rearrangement joins TRBV20-1 to TRBJ2-5; D gene unclear. V was trimmed by 5 bases and J by 1 base, leaving 2 bases between them. Germline values: CDR1 DFQATT, CDR2 SNEGSKA (reference sequence). The CDR3 consists of 10 residues. CDR3 sequence: CSALQETQYF. The CDR3 coding sequence is TGCAGTGCTCTCCAAGAGACCCAGTACTTC.

The chain combines TRBV20-1 with TRBJ2-2, with TRBD2 matching over 7 bases. CDR3 size: 15 residues. V lost 2 bases and J lost 6; bases outside the gene matches: 9. Germline CDR1 and CDR2: DFQATT and SNEGSKA (reference sequence). The DNA of the CDR3 is TGCAGTGCTAGAAGGCGGGAGAGAAGCCCCGGGGAGCTGTTTTTT. Amino acids: CSARRRERSPGELFF.

The chain carries TRBV12-3 or TRBV12-4 and TRBJ1-2; 9 bases map to TRBD1. The V segment lost 7 bases and the J segment 8 bases; nucleotides outside the gene matches: 11. This CDR3 comprises 14 residues. This chain's CDR3 is CASTYLVGQGGYTF. CDR3 in DNA: TGTGCCAGCACCTATTTGGTGGGACAGGGAGGCTACACCTTC.

This chain uses TRBV20-1 with TRBJ2-5, with D possibly being TRBD1 (5 bases). Germline CDR1 DFQATT, CDR2 SNEGSKA (reference sequence). V was clipped by 3 bases and J by 4 bases, with 12 bases between them. This CDR3 is 13 amino acids long. The CDR3 is CSASHRWGETQYF. The CDR3, as DNA: TGCAGTGCTAGCCACAGGTGGGGAGAGACCCAGTACTTC.

This clonotype was picked up many times. The rearrangement uses TRBV7-8 and TRBJ2-1; 7 bases are shared with TRBD2. Trimming at V came to 5 bases and at J to 7 bases, leaving 14 bases not matched to a gene. The CDR3 extends over 16 amino acids. CDR1 and CDR2 (germline): SGHVS, FQNEAQ. The CDR3 spells CASSQTSPGSMNEQFF. CDR3 in DNA: TGTGCCAGCAGCCAGACTAGCCCTGGGAGTATGAATGAGCAGTTCTTC.

This clonotype was observed a handful of times. The chain uses TRBV5-1 and TRBJ2-1; the D is unclear. Germline CDR1 SGHRS, CDR2 YFSETQ. Trimming left V 3 bases short and J 0 bases short, with 10 bases between. The CDR3 has 15 residues. CDR3 bases: TGCGCCAGCAGCTCCGGACGGAGCTCCTACAATGAGCAGTTCTTC. Amino acid sequence: CASSSGRSSYNEQFF.

This clonotype was counted a few times. The chain employs TRBV4-3 and TRBJ2-2; D remains unclear. The CDR3 extends over 16 amino acids. CDR1 and CDR2 from the germline V gene are LGHNA and YSLEER. The V and J ends lost 1 base and 3 bases respectively, with 12 bases between them. The CDR3 nucleotides read TGCGCCAGCAGCCAAGTTTATAGCCCATACACCGGGGAGCTGTTTTTT. The encoded protein is CASSQVYSPYTGELFF.

The V and J genes are TRBV7-9 and TRBJ1-2; possible D gene TRBD1, 6 bases. Germline assignment: CDR1 SEHNR and CDR2 FQNEAQ (reference sequence). V lost 5 bases, J lost 8 bases, and 18 bases lay in between. The CDR3 runs to 14 residues. The CDR3 sequence is CASSRGERVGGYTF. The CDR3 DNA is TGTGCCAGCAGCAGGGGGGAAAGGGTAGGCGGCTACACCTTC.

The CDR3 protein is CASALSEQFF. Here the CDR3 DNA reads TGTGCCAGCGCCCTTAGTGAGCAGTTCTTC. This chain connects TRBV28 to TRBJ2-1, with D uncertain. The length of the CDR3 is 10 residues. Germline V gene data show CDR1 as MDHEN and CDR2 as SYDVKM. Trimming left V 8 bases short and J 9 bases short, with 8 bases between.

In this sample, this clonotype turned up a few times. The rearrangement joins TRBV6-5 to TRBJ2-1; 11 positions match TRBD2. This CDR3 has 15 amino acids. The germline V gene has CDR1 MNHEY and CDR2 SVGAGI. After removal of 2 bases from V and 8 bases from J, the junction contained 5 bases not matched to a gene. CDR3 sequence: CASSYKTSGVDEQFF. The CDR3 DNA reads TGTGCCAGCAGTTACAAGACTAGCGGGGTCGATGAGCAGTTCTTC.

The J gene is TRBJ2-5, the V gene TRBV14; no firm D call. The CDR3 sequence is 13 residues long. Per the germline V gene, CDR1 is SGHDN and CDR2 is FVKESK. Trimming removed 4 bases from V and 6 bases from J, with 12 bases in between. The CDR3, as DNA: TGTGCCAGCAGCCGGGGTGGTGTACAGACCCAGTACTTC. It encodes CASSRGGVQTQYF. The whole variable domain, remainder taken from reference TRBV14 and TRBJ2-5, is EAGVTQFPSHSVIEKGQTVTLRCDPISGHDNLYWYRRVMGKEIKFLLHFVKESKQDESGMPNNRFLAERTGGTYSTLKVQPAELEDSGVYFCASSRGGVQTQYFGPGTRLLVL.

This clonotype was picked up a small number of times. The chain couples TRBV5-1 to TRBJ1-2; D may be TRBD1 (5 bases). The CDR3 is made up of 19 amino acids. Trimming stripped 3 bases from V and 5 bases from J, with 29 bases between. Per the germline V gene, CDR1 is SGHRS and CDR2 is YFSETQ. CDR3 nucleotides: TGCGCCAGCAGCTCGGGACGGCCGGGGACGGGGTCTAAGGTTTATGGCTACACCTTC. It yields the protein CASSSGRPGTGSKVYGYTF.

The rearrangement uses TRBV23-1 and TRBJ1-2; D is undetermined. TRBV23-1 is treated as an ORF (open reading frame) with a function not yet certain. With 10 bases removed from V and 3 bases from J, the gap between germline ends came to 12 bases. The CDR3 is 12 residues long. The CDR3 protein is CANLVEDYGYTF. The CDR3 coding sequence is TGCGCCAACTTGGTAGAAGACTATGGCTACACCTTC.

The rearrangement joins TRBV20-1 to TRBJ1-5; TRBD1 matches at 8 bases. Germline V gene data show CDR1 as DFQATT and CDR2 as SNEGSKA (reference sequence). The CDR3 runs to 13 residues. The trim removed 1 base at V and 7 bases at J, leaving 3 bases unmatched. This CDR3 is CSARGDRPQPQHF. CDR3 nucleotide sequence: TGCAGTGCTAGAGGGGACAGGCCCCAGCCCCAGCATTTT.

Notes on this clonotype: It is likely a read error, because the conserved phenylalanine at the end of the CDR3 is missing. V gene TRBV15 combines with J gene TRBJ2-3; 7 bases map to TRBD1. Per germline, CDR1 LNHNV and CDR2 YYDKDF (reference sequence). There are 16 residues in the CDR3. The CDR3 sequence is CTTSTIRGFDTDTQYL. The CDR3 nucleotides are TGTACCACCAGCACCATCAGGGGGTTCGACACAGATACGCAGTATCTT.

This chain links TRBV5-1 with TRBJ1-5, with D maybe TRBD1 (5 bases). This CDR3 is built from 15 residues. CDR1 is SGHRS and CDR2 is YFSETQ in the germline V gene. With 0 bases removed from V and 1 base from J, the gap between germline ends came to 8 bases. CDR3 residues: CASSLETGSNQPQHF. CDR3 DNA sequence: TGCGCCAGCAGCTTGGAAACAGGAAGCAATCAGCCCCAGCATTTT. Based on the CDR3 plus reference TRBV5-1 and TRBJ1-5, the full variable domain is KAGVTQTPRYLIKTRGQQVTLSCSPISGHRSVSWYQQTPGQGLQFLFEYFSETQRNKGNFPGRFSGRQFSNSRSEMNVSTLELGDSALYLCASSLETGSNQPQHFGDGTRLSIL.